The clone carrying this T cell receptor beta chain showed up many times. Its antigen is currently unknown. This entry comes from a study of T-cell memory formation after mild COVID-19. Study results and limitations: The authors did not confirm SARS-CoV-2 specificity of second-wave clones peaking day 37.

The length of the CDR3 is 17 residues. Between the trimmed V and J ends, which lost 0 bases and 0 bases, there was a span of 12 bases. Germline CDR1 reads LGHNA; CDR2 reads YNFKEQ. Using its own MiXCR run on the 5' RACE reads, TCRdb lists one record per CDR3 protein. This table holds roughly 300,000 distinct CDR3 sequences, 7% to 10% found once. The source is a man younger than 35 who had mild COVID-19 (a few samples of this study predate the infection). Cell type and time point are not known. The specimen sequenced was PBMCs or a T cell subset sorted from them (not recorded which). The chain recombines TRBV4-2 with TRBJ1-3; D is perhaps TRBD1 (6 bases). CDR3 residues: CASSQDLRQVSGNTIYF. Written as DNA, the CDR3 is TGTGCCAGCAGCCAAGATCTCAGACAGGTCTCTGGAAACACCATATATTTT.